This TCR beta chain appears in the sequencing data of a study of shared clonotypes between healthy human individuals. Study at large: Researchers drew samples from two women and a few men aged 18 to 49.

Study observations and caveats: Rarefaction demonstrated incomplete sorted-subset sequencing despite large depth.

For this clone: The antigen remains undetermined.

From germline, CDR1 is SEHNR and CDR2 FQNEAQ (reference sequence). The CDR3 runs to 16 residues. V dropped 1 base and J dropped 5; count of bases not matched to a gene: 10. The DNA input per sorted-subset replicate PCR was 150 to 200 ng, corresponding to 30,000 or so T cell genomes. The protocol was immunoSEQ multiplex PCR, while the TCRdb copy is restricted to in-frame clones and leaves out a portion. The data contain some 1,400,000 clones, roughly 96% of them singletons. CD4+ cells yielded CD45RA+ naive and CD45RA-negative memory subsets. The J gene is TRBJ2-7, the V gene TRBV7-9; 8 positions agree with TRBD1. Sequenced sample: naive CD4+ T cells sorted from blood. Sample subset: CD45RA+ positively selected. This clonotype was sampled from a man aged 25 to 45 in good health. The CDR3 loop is CASSLGPGGRFDEQYF. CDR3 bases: TGTGCCAGCAGCTTAGGCCCAGGGGGCAGATTCGACGAGCAGTACTTC.